The 19 T cell receptor beta chains below come from one sample, sequenced in a study of OX40 agonist ivuxolimab in advanced cancers. TCRdb's copy holds only in-frame clones and misses some; the assay was immunoSEQ multiplex PCR. Of around 60,000 clones listed, 85% to 95% are singletons. Specimen: CD4+ or CD8+ T cells sorted from blood, collected in a trial of the OX40 agonist ivuxolimab. The receptors originated from an adult with an advanced solid tumor such as melanoma, head and neck, liver or kidney cancer.

This chain joins TRBV5-1 and TRBJ2-4; 9 positions agree with TRBD1. CDR3 length: 16 amino acids. V trimming: 3 bases; J trimming: 9 bases; junction bases outside the gene matches: 13. Germline CDR1 and CDR2: SGHRS and YFSETQ. In DNA form, the CDR3 reads TGCGCCAGCAGCTCAACCGGGACAGGGCCCCCTAGCATTCAGTACTTC. This translates into CASSSTGTGPPSIQYF.

In DNA form, the CDR3 reads TGTGCCAGCAGTTACTCGAGATACAATGAGCAGTTCTTC. Translated, it gives CASSYSRYNEQFF. The chain is built from TRBV6-6 and TRBJ2-1; D not certain. Germline V CDR1 and CDR2: MNHNY, SVGAGI (reference sequence). This CDR3 comprises 13 residues. V lost 0 bases, J lost 4 bases, and 4 bases lay in between.

This clone was seen just once. The V gene is TRBV28, the J gene TRBJ1-5; 10 bases are a match to TRBD1. Germline lookup yields CDR1 MDHEN and CDR2 SYDVKM. V dropped 3 bases and J dropped 2; count of bases not matched to a gene: 7. CDR3 size: 17 residues. CDR3: CASSFGLGQGGNQPQHF. Written as DNA, the CDR3 is TGTGCCAGCAGTTTTGGATTAGGACAGGGGGGCAATCAGCCCCAGCATTTT.

This clone is a singleton in its sample. Here the CDR3 reads CASSATGGYEQYF. As DNA, the CDR3 is TGCGCCAGCAGCGCCACAGGGGGCTACGAGCAGTACTTC. The V call is TRBV5-1, the J call TRBJ2-7; TRBD1 matches at 8 bases. Germline V gene data show CDR1 as SGHRS and CDR2 as YFSETQ. V lost 4 bases and J lost 3; bases outside the gene matches: 3. The CDR3 extends over 13 amino acids.

This rearrangement joins TRBV10-3 to TRBJ2-2; D is possibly TRBD1 or TRBD2 (5 bases each). Germline V CDR1 and CDR2: ENHRY, SYGVKD. The V gene lost 2 bases and the J gene lost 1 base, with 14 bases spanning the gap. This CDR3 contains 17 residues. The CDR3 DNA is TGTGCCATCAGTGAGGCCAGGGCAGCGGAGAACACCGGGGAGCTGTTTTTT. This gives the protein CAISEARAAENTGELFF.

J is TRBJ2-1 and V is TRBV10-1; maybe TRBD2 (5 bases). With 0 bases removed from V and 5 bases from J, the gap between germline ends came to 14 bases. The V gene's germline CDR1 is WNHNN and CDR2 SYGVQD (reference sequence). This CDR3 region has 16 residues. The CDR3 loop is CASSESRGAVNNEQFF. CDR3 in DNA: TGCGCCAGCAGTGAGTCCCGAGGAGCGGTCAACAATGAGCAGTTCTTC.

This chain links TRBV4-1 with TRBJ2-2, with 7 positions matching TRBD2. The V gene end was trimmed by 1 base and the J gene end by 3 bases; junction bases not matched to a gene: 2. Per germline, CDR1 MGHRA and CDR2 YSYEKL. This CDR3 contains 15 residues. The CDR3 spells CASSQGGGDTGELFF. Here the CDR3 DNA reads TGCGCCAGCAGCCAAGGGGGAGGGGACACCGGGGAGCTGTTTTTT.

The rearrangement joins TRBV10-2 to TRBJ2-7; D tentatively reads TRBD1 or TRBD2 (5 bases each). Germline values: CDR1 WSHSY, CDR2 SAAADI. V was trimmed by 6 bases and J by 0 bases, leaving 18 bases between them. This CDR3 is 16 amino acids long. The CDR3 region has the DNA TGCGCCAGCAGCGAGGAAATGGGGGATATCTCCTACGAGCAGTACTTC. It specifies CASSEEMGDISYEQYF.

V is TRBV6-5 and J is TRBJ2-5, with D uncertain. CDR3 size: 13 residues. Germline V gives CDR1 MNHEY, CDR2 SVGAGI. With 2 bases removed from V and 5 bases from J, the gap between germline ends came to 9 bases. CDR3 residues: CASSYIPKETQYF. DNA for the CDR3: TGTGCCAGCAGTTACATCCCGAAGGAGACCCAGTACTTC.

The chain couples TRBV6-1 to TRBJ1-5; the D is unclear. The CDR3 length is 15 residues. V dropped 1 base and J dropped 0 bases, with 7 bases sitting between them. Germline V gene lookup returns CDR1 MNHNS and CDR2 SASEGT. The CDR3 DNA sequence: TGTGCCAGCAGTGAAGTGTCATCTAGCAATCAGCCCCAGCATTTT. Protein: CASSEVSSSNQPQHF.

This chain links TRBV27 with TRBJ2-7; 10 bases are shared with TRBD2. The CDR3 consists of 18 residues. The V gene's germline CDR1 is MNHEY and CDR2 SMNVEV (reference sequence). J was trimmed by 0 bases and V by 2 bases; bases with no gene match: 10. Written as DNA, the CDR3 is TGTGCCAGCAGTTTAGCCTGGACTAGCGGAACCAGCTCCTACGAGCAGTACTTC. It codes for CASSLAWTSGTSSYEQYF.

This sequence joins TRBV2 and TRBJ1-6; TRBD1 might be the D (6 bases). Germline CDR1 reads SNHLY; CDR2 reads FYNNEI. The CDR3 runs to 14 residues. V dropped 7 bases and J dropped 8 bases, with 15 bases sitting between them. The CDR3 sequence: CASKPGQVYSPLHF. The CDR3 region has the DNA TGTGCCAGCAAACCGGGACAAGTCTATTCACCCCTCCACTTT.

J is TRBJ1-1 and V is TRBV10-3; D unresolved. Germline CDR1 and CDR2: ENHRY and SYGVKD. The V gene lost 0 bases and the J gene lost 1 base, with 9 bases spanning the gap. This CDR3 is built from 15 residues. The CDR3 sequence: CAISESVGRNTEAFF. The CDR3 nucleotides are TGTGCCATCAGTGAGTCGGTGGGAAGGAACACTGAAGCTTTCTTT.

The rearrangement uses TRBV19 and TRBJ2-1; D is unclear. Germline CDR1 is LNHDA and CDR2 is SQIVND (reference sequence). The CDR3 contains 12 residues. V lost 3 bases and J 9 bases, leaving 9 bases between the germline ends. The CDR3 here is CASSILSAEQFF. CDR3 DNA: TGTGCCAGTAGTATCTTGTCAGCTGAGCAGTTCTTC.

This rearrangement joins TRBV6-1 to TRBJ2-7, with D possibly being TRBD1 (6 bases). Germline V gene lookup returns CDR1 MNHNS and CDR2 SASEGT. The V end lost 5 bases, the J end lost 4 bases, and 6 bases lay between the germline ends. The CDR3 consists of 11 residues. CDR3 nucleotides: TGTGCCAGCAGTACAGGGTACGAGCAGTACTTC. It is translated as CASSTGYEQYF.

CDR3 in amino acids: CASSYLPGQGMDEQFF. CDR3 nucleotide sequence: TGTGCCAGCAGTTACCTCCCGGGACAGGGCATGGATGAGCAGTTCTTC. This rearrangement joins TRBV6-5 to TRBJ2-1; 9 nucleotides align to TRBD1. J gave up 8 bases and V 2 bases, and 10 bases lay outside the gene matches. The CDR3 extends over 16 amino acids. Germline CDR1 reads MNHEY; CDR2 reads SVGAGI.

The gene calls are TRBV10-2 and TRBJ2-7, with TRBD2 matching over 10 bases. The CDR3 runs to 12 residues. Looked up from germline, CDR1 is WSHSY and CDR2 is SAAADI. Germline trimming cut 5 bases from V and 7 bases from J; bases unmatched to any gene: 2. CDR3 in amino acids: CASSPLAGEQYF. DNA of the CDR3: TGCGCCAGCAGTCCACTAGCGGGAGAGCAGTACTTC.

V gene TRBV7-9 combines with J gene TRBJ1-1, with 9 bases matching TRBD1. Germline V gene sequence: CDR1 SEHNR, CDR2 FQNEAQ (reference sequence). The CDR3 loop spans 16 amino acids. V gave up 4 bases and J gave up 5 bases; unmatched junction bases: 11. The CDR3 loop is CASSSTLNRGLTEAFF. The CDR3, as DNA: TGTGCCAGCAGCTCAACCCTAAACAGGGGGCTTACTGAAGCTTTCTTT.

CDR3 nucleotides: TGCGCCAGCAGCCAAGCCGGCAGCAACTCCTACGAGCAGTACTTC. Residues: CASSQAGSNSYEQYF. J is TRBJ2-7 and V is TRBV4-1; D is unclear. The CDR3 has 15 residues. Trimming cost V 1 base and J 0 bases, with 10 bases left between them. From germline, CDR1 is MGHRA and CDR2 YSYEKL.